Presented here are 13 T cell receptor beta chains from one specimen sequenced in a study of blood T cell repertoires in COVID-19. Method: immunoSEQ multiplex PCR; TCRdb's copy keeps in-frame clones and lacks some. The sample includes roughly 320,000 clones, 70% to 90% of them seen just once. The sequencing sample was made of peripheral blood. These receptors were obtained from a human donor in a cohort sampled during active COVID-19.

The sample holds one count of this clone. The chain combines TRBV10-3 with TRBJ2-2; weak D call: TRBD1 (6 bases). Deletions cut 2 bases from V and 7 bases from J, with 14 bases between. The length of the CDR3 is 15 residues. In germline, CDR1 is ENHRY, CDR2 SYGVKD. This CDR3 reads CAISEASGAGGELFF. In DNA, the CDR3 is TGTGCCATCAGTGAGGCCTCAGGGGCCGGCGGGGAGCTGTTTTTT.

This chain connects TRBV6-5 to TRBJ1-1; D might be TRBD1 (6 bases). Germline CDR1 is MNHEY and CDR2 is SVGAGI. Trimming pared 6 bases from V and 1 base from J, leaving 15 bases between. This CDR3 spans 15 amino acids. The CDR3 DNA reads TGTGCCAGCAGAGCCACAGGGAGCCAGAACACTGAAGCTTTCTTT. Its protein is CASRATGSQNTEAFF.

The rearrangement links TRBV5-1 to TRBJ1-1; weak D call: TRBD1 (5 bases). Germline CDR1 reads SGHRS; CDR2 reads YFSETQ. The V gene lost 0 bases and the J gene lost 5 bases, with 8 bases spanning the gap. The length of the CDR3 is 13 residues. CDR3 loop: CASSLDAGTEAFF. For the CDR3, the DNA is TGCGCCAGCAGCTTGGATGCAGGGACTGAAGCTTTCTTT. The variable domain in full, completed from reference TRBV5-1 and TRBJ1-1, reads KAGVTQTPRYLIKTRGQQVTLSCSPISGHRSVSWYQQTPGQGLQFLFEYFSETQRNKGNFPGRFSGRQFSNSRSEMNVSTLELGDSALYLCASSLDAGTEAFFGQGTRLTVV.

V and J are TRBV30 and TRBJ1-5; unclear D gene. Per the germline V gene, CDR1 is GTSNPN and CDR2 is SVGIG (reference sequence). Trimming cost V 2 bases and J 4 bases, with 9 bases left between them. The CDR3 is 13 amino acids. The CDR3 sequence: CAWSLAQNQPQHF. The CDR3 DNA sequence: TGTGCCTGGAGTCTGGCTCAAAATCAGCCCCAGCATTTT.

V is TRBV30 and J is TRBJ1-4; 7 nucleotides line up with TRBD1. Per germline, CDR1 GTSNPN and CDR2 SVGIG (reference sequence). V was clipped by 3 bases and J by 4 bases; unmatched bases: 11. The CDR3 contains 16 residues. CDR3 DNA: TGTGCCTGGAGGCGCGATCCAGGGGGTATTAATGAAAAACTGTTTTTT. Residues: CAWRRDPGGINEKLFF.

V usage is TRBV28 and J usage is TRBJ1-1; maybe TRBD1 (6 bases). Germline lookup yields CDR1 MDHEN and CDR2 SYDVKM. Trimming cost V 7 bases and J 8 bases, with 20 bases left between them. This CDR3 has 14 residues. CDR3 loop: CASTTHRDGIEAFF. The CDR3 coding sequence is TGTGCCAGCACAACGCACAGGGACGGTATAGAAGCTTTCTTT.

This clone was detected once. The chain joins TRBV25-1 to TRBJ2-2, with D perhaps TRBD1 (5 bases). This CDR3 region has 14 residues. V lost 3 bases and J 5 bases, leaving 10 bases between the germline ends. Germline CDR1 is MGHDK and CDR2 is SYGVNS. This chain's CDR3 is CASSDRAFTGELFF. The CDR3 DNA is TGTGCCAGCAGTGACAGGGCCTTTACCGGGGAGCTGTTTTTT.

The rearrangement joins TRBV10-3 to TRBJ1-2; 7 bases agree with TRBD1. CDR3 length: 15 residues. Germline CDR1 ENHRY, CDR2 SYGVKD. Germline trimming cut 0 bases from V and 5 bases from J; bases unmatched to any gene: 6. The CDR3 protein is CAISESGQQVYGYTF. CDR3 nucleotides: TGTGCCATCAGTGAGTCGGGACAGCAGGTTTATGGCTACACCTTC.

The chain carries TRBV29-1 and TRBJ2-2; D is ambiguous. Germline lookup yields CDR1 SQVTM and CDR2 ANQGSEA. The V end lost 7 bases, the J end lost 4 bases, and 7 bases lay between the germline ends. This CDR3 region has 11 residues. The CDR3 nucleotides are TGCAGCGGGAGAGTCACCGGGGAGCTGTTTTTT. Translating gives CSGRVTGELFF.

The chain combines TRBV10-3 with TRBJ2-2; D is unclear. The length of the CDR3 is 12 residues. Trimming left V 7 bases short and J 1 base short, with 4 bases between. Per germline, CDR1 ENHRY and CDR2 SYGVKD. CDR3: CAIKRNTGELFF. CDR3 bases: TGTGCCATCAAGAGGAACACCGGGGAGCTGTTTTTT.

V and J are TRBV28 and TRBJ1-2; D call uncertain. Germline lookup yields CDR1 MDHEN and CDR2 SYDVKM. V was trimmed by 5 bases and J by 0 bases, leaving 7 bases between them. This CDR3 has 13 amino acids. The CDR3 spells CASSPQSNYGYTF. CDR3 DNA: TGTGCCAGCAGTCCACAGTCTAACTATGGCTACACCTTC.

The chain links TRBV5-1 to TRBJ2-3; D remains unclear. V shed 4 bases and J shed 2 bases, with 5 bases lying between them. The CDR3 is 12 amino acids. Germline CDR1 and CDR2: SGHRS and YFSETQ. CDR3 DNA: TGCGCCAGCAGCGGCCCCACAGATACGCAGTATTTT. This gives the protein CASSGPTDTQYF.

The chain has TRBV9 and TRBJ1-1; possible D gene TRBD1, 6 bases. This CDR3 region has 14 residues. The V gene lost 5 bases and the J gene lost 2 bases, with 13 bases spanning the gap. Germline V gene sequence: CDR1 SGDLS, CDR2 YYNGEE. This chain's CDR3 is CASSRRGGNTEAFF. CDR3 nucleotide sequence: TGTGCCAGCAGTCGCAGGGGCGGCAACACTGAAGCTTTCTTT.